This is a list of T cell receptor beta chains from one sample in a study of blood T cell repertoires in COVID-19. Produced via immunoSEQ multiplex PCR; TCRdb's table is partial and in-frame only. This table holds 310,000 or so clones, 86% found once. The sequenced sample was peripheral blood. Receptors originate from a woman in her 50s with acute or convalescent COVID-19. Both conserved end residues are part of each CDR3. The D gene is left open where the match is weak. A row's size may be missing; if present it is once, few, many or a size class.

j_gene: TRBJ2-1; v_gene: TRBV4-3; abundance: NA; d_gene: NA; CDR3aa: CASSQDPADLYNEQFF; CDR3nt: TGCGCCAGCAGCCAAGACCCAGCGGACCTGTACAATGAGCAGTTCTTC
j_gene: TRBJ2-1; v_gene: TRBV28; abundance: NA; d_gene: NA; CDR3aa: CASSSIATGGYNEQFF; CDR3nt: TGTGCCAGCAGTTCCATCGCGACAGGTGGCTACAATGAGCAGTTCTTC
j_gene: TRBJ2-3; v_gene: TRBV7-3; abundance: NA; d_gene: NA; CDR3aa: CASSLKGYGGLEPDTQYF; CDR3nt: TGTGCCAGCAGCTTAAAAGGGTATGGGGGACTTGAACCAGATACGCAGTATTTT
j_gene: TRBJ1-1; v_gene: TRBV9; abundance: few; d_gene: TRBD1; CDR3aa: CASSVWDSMNTEAFF; CDR3nt: TGTGCCAGCAGCGTGTGGGACAGCATGAACACTGAAGCTTTCTTT
j_gene: TRBJ2-1; v_gene: TRBV18; abundance: NA; d_gene: NA; CDR3aa: CASSPTGPAYNEQFF; CDR3nt: TGTGCCAGCTCACCAACAGGGCCAGCCTACAATGAGCAGTTCTTC
j_gene: TRBJ1-1; v_gene: TRBV5-1; abundance: NA; d_gene: TRBD1; CDR3aa: CASWDRGFTEAFF; CDR3nt: TGCGCCAGCTGGGACAGGGGTTTCACTGAAGCTTTCTTT
j_gene: TRBJ2-3; v_gene: TRBV6-5; abundance: NA; d_gene: TRBD1; CDR3aa: CASRDRGFRDTQYF; CDR3nt: TGTGCCAGCAGAGACAGGGGATTCAGGGATACGCAGTATTTT
j_gene: TRBJ2-5; v_gene: TRBV5-1; abundance: NA; d_gene: NA; CDR3aa: CASSLVPSGTVVGGETQYF; CDR3nt: TGCGCCAGCAGCTTGGTTCCGAGTGGTACCGTCGTTGGTGGAGAGACCCAGTACTTC
j_gene: TRBJ1-5; v_gene: TRBV19; abundance: NA; d_gene: NA; CDR3aa: CASEPRGYHQPQHF; CDR3nt: TGTGCCAGTGAGCCACGGGGATACCATCAGCCCCAGCATTTT
j_gene: TRBJ2-2; v_gene: TRBV24-1; abundance: NA; d_gene: NA; CDR3aa: CATSDFGQGANTGELFF; CDR3nt: TGTGCCACCAGTGATTTCGGTCAGGGTGCGAACACCGGGGAGCTGTTTTTT
j_gene: TRBJ1-2; v_gene: TRBV7-9; abundance: NA; d_gene: TRBD1; CDR3aa: CASSLARGQGFRGYTF; CDR3nt: TGTGCCAGCAGCTTAGCGAGGGGACAGGGTTTTCGGGGCTACACCTTC
j_gene: TRBJ1-3; v_gene: TRBV6-7; abundance: NA; d_gene: NA; CDR3aa: CASSYSRGSSGNTIYF; CDR3nt: TGTGCCAGCAGTTACTCGAGGGGGAGCTCTGGAAACACCATATATTTT
j_gene: TRBJ2-1; v_gene: TRBV18; abundance: NA; d_gene: NA; CDR3aa: CASSRQVGPYNEQFF; CDR3nt: TGTGCCAGCTCTCGGCAGGTTGGCCCCTACAATGAGCAGTTCTTC
j_gene: TRBJ1-5; v_gene: TRBV7-9; abundance: NA; d_gene: TRBD1; CDR3aa: CASSTTGTGHNQPQHF; CDR3nt: TGTGCCAGCAGCACGACCGGGACAGGCCACAATCAGCCCCAGCATTTT
j_gene: TRBJ1-6; v_gene: TRBV5-4; abundance: once; d_gene: NA; CDR3aa: CASSFNRFDSPLHF; CDR3nt: TGTGCCAGCAGCTTCAACAGGTTTGATTCACCCCTCCACTTT
j_gene: TRBJ1-5; v_gene: TRBV11-2; abundance: NA; d_gene: TRBD1; CDR3aa: CASSLTGTGEKPQHF; CDR3nt: TGTGCCAGCAGCTTGACCGGGACAGGGGAAAAGCCCCAGCATTTT
j_gene: TRBJ2-7; v_gene: TRBV20-1; abundance: NA; d_gene: TRBD2; CDR3aa: CSAGTSGSLYF; CDR3nt: TGCAGTGCCGGGACTAGCGGGAGTTTGTACTTC
j_gene: TRBJ1-1; v_gene: TRBV18; abundance: NA; d_gene: NA; CDR3aa: CASSPPTQDYYTEAFF; CDR3nt: TGTGCCAGCTCACCACCTACACAGGACTATTACACTGAAGCTTTCTTT
j_gene: TRBJ1-5; v_gene: TRBV28; abundance: NA; d_gene: NA; CDR3aa: CASNFDKNQPQHF; CDR3nt: TGTGCCAGCAACTTCGACAAAAATCAGCCCCAGCATTTT
j_gene: TRBJ2-3; v_gene: TRBV9; abundance: NA; d_gene: TRBD2; CDR3aa: CASSVSAGGPDTQYF; CDR3nt: TGTGCCAGCAGCGTCTCAGCGGGAGGCCCCGATACGCAGTATTTT